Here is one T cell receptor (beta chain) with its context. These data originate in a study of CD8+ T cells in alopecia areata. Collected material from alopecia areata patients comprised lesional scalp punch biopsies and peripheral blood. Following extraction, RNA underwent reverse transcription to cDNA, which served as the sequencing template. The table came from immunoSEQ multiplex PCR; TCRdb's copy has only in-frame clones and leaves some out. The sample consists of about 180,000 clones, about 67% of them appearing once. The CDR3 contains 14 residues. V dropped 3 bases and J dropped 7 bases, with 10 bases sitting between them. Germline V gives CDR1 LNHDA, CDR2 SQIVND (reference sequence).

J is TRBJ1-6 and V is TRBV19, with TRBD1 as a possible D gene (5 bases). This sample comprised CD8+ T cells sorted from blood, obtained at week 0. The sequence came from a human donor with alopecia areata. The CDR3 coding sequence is TGTGCCAGTAGTATGGCAGGGCCAAATTCACCCCTCCACTTT. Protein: CASSMAGPNSPLHF.